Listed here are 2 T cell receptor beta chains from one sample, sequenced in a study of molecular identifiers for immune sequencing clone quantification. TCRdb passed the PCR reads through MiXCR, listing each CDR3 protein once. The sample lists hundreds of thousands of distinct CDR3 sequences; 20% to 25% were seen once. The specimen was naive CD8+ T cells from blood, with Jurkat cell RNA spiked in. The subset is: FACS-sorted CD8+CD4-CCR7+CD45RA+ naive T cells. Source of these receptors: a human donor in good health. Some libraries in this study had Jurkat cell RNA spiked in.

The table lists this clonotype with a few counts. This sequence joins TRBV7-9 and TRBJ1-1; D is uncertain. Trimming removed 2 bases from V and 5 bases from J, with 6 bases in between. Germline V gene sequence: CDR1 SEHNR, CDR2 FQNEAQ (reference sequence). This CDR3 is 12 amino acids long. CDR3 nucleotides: TGTGCCAGCAGCTTAATGGAGACTGAAGCTTTCTTT. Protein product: CASSLMETEAFF.

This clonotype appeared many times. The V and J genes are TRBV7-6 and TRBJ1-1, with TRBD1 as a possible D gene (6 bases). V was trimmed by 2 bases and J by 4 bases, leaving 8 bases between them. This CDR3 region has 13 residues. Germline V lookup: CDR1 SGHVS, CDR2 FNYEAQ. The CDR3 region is CASSLSGATEAFF. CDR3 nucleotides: TGTGCCAGCAGCTTATCAGGGGCCACTGAAGCTTTCTTT. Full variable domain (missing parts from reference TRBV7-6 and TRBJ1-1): GAGVSQSPRYKVTKRGQDVALRCDPISGHVSLYWYRQALGQGPEFLTYFNYEAQQDKSGLPNDRFSAERPEGSISTLTIQRTEQRDSAMYRCASSLSGATEAFFGQGTRLTVV.